Listed here are 10 T cell receptor beta chains from one sample, sequenced in a study of blood T cells in healthy people across ages. Primers used in a second PCR of roughly 7 to 12 cycles were a sample-barcoded 5' primer and a J-beta primer mix. In TCRdb, the 5' RACE reads were re-called with MiXCR into one record per CDR3 protein. The sample yields more than 750,000 distinct CDR3 sequences, 25% to 35% seen once. These sequences were also reported in another study, on T cells of mothers and their children.

The specimen sequenced was blood. The receptors stem from a middle-aged woman in good health.

This rearrangement joins TRBV7-2 to TRBJ2-7, with D possibly matching TRBD2 (6 bases). CDR1 and CDR2 from the germline V gene are SGHTA and FQGNSA. The CDR3 has 13 residues. V was cut by 1 base and J by 6 bases, with 10 bases left in between. The CDR3 reads CASSLGLVSEQYF. For the CDR3, the DNA is TGTGCCAGCAGCTTAGGACTAGTTTCCGAGCAGTACTTC.

The J gene is TRBJ1-5, the V gene TRBV28; TRBD1 matches at 8 bases. The CDR3 length is 15 residues. Germline V CDR1 and CDR2: MDHEN, SYDVKM. The junction had 6 bases not matched to a gene; V was cut back by 6 bases and J by 2 bases. The CDR3 loop is CASSQGAAGNQPQHF. CDR3 in DNA: TGTGCCAGCAGCCAGGGGGCCGCGGGCAATCAGCCCCAGCATTTT.

This clonotype is a singleton in its sample. This chain links TRBV4-1 with TRBJ2-2; 10 bases agree with TRBD1. The germline CDR1 and CDR2 sequences are MGHRA and YSYEKL. The CDR3 covers 16 residues. Unmatched junction bases numbered 3, after V lost 1 base and J lost 4 bases. CDR3 amino acids: CASSQGQGAPTGELFF. Here the CDR3 DNA reads TGCGCCAGCAGCCAAGGACAGGGGGCGCCCACCGGGGAGCTGTTTTTT.

Comments on this clonotype: A much larger clone is a single base away; this may be a read error. This sequence joins TRBV7-3 and TRBJ2-1; D gene unclear. Germline values: CDR1 SGHTA, CDR2 FQGTGA. Trimming took 2 bases from V and 4 from J, leaving 12 bases between them. This CDR3 comprises 15 residues. CDR3 nucleotide sequence: TGTGCCAGCAGCTTAGCGGCAGCGATGTACAATGAGCAGTTCTTC. Protein sequence: CASSLAAAMYNEQFF.

The chain links TRBV27 to TRBJ2-4, with a tentative D call TRBD1 (5 bases). Between the trimmed V and J ends, which lost 7 bases and 0 bases, there was a span of 13 bases. This CDR3 spans 15 amino acids. Per germline, CDR1 MNHEY and CDR2 SMNVEV (reference sequence). CDR3 in DNA: TGTGCCAGCAAAAGACTGGGGCAAGCCAAAAACATTCAGTACTTC. This sequence encodes CASKRLGQAKNIQYF.

The genes are TRBV7-2 and TRBJ1-2, with 10 positions matching TRBD1. The CDR3 contains 14 residues. Germline values: CDR1 SGHTA, CDR2 FQGNSA. The V and J ends lost 5 bases and 7 bases, in that order; junction bases with no gene match: 7. CDR3 coding DNA: TGTGCCAGCAGCGCGGGGACAGGGGATCGTGGCTACACCTTC. It encodes CASSAGTGDRGYTF.

With regard to this clonotype: This sequence may be a read error, since a much larger clone differs from it by one base. The chain uses TRBV11-2 and TRBJ2-7; TRBD2 matches at 11 bases. This CDR3 has 15 amino acids. V was pared by 6 bases and J by 7 bases, with 11 bases of the junction left unmatched. Germline CDR1 and CDR2: SGHAT and FQNNGV. CDR3 sequence (DNA): TGTGCCAGCAGGGCTTGGGTAGCGGGGGGGGTAGAGCAGTACTTC. Its protein product is CASRAWVAGGVEQYF.

Comments on this clonotype: This clone may be a read error of a much larger clone one base away. The chain recombines TRBV19 with TRBJ2-1, with 9 bases lining up with TRBD1. Germline trimming cut 4 bases from V and 13 bases from J; bases unmatched to any gene: 14. This CDR3 region has 15 residues. Germline V gene sequence: CDR1 LNHDA, CDR2 SQIVND (reference sequence). CDR3: CASSTGTGITETQFF. The CDR3 nucleotides are TGTGCCAGTAGTACCGGGACAGGGATTACAGAGACCCAGTTCTTC.

This clonotype was counted between two and nine times. The rearrangement joins TRBV7-2 to TRBJ2-5; D is possibly TRBD2 (5 bases). Looked up from germline, CDR1 is SGHTA and CDR2 is FQGNSA. This CDR3 is 14 amino acids long. V lost 5 bases and J 2 bases, leaving 12 bases between the germline ends. CDR3 DNA sequence: TGTGCCAGCAGCGCGTTGGGGAGTCAAGAGACCCAGTACTTC. This sequence encodes CASSALGSQETQYF.

The rearrangement uses TRBV4-1 and TRBJ1-2; possible D gene TRBD1, 5 bases. The CDR3 is 16 amino acids. V was clipped by 0 bases and J by 9 bases, with 20 bases between them. In germline, CDR1 is MGHRA, CDR2 YSYEKL. This CDR3 is CASSQDPGTHVLSYTF. CDR3 nucleotides: TGCGCCAGCAGCCAAGATCCCGGGACCCATGTTTTGAGCTACACCTTC.